Below, one TCR beta chain is given with its context. The data stem from a study of lymphopenia after photon versus proton radiotherapy. Unmatched junction bases numbered 12, after V lost 0 bases and J lost 3 bases. The CDR3 length is 18 residues. Per the germline V gene, CDR1 is LGHNA and CDR2 is YNFKEQ. Libraries were prepared by immunoSEQ multiplex PCR; TCRdb keeps only in-frame clonotypes and omits some of them. The table records tens of thousands of clones, approximately 88% of them present only once. This TCR was recovered from a man aged 55 to 69 with pancreatic cancer. The chain carries TRBV4-2 and TRBJ2-3; TRBD2 aligns across 7 bases. Material: peripheral blood, obtained from a patient treated with proton-based radiotherapy. The CDR3, as DNA: TGTGCCAGCAGCCAAGATATCACAGCGGGGTCTTGGACAGATACGCAGTATTTT. Protein sequence: CASSQDITAGSWTDTQYF.